This TCR beta chain was recorded in a study of blood T cell repertoires in COVID-19 (dated by TCRdb to about 2020). Some background on the complete study: Collaborator samples came from the United States, Italy and Spain and covered acute and convalescent phases of COVID-19. The material from the prospective study consisted of cDNA or gDNA derived from T cells, B-cell-depleted T cells, or PBMCs. Subjects who had been exposed to COVID-19, were actively infected with it, or had recovered from it provided the deeply sampled blood TCRbeta repertoires that made up the dataset. The repertoires were released in a freely available public database intended as a resource for research on the immune response to SARS-CoV-2. Samples were obtained from the ongoing ImmuneRACE study (first 160 participants) and from 1,254 subjects provided by 6 global collaborators. Sample metadata almost always included a de-identified subject ID, COVID-19 status, age in years and sex. Where available, HLA class I and class II types were obtained from metadata supplied by the sample provider rather than from assay-based typing.

The CDR3 numbers 14 residues from cysteine through phenylalanine. CDR3 DNA only is kept here, 42 bases in frame from base 1. The germline V gene yields SGHRS for CDR1 and YFSETQ for CDR2. V loses 0 bases, J loses 4 bases, and the germline ends lie 10 bases apart. At one collaborating source in Seattle, patients were enrolled during active infection and were followed longitudinally through the course of disease. Collaborating institutions collected whole blood in K2EDTA tubes following their own protocols. Collaborator samples were shipped for TCRbeta analysis as frozen whole blood, isolated PBMCs, or DNA extracted from either sample type. Study-level results and caveats: Clinical and demographic metadata were provided uncurated, with the amount varying by source and participant.

TCRbeta CDR3 regions were amplified from genomic DNA using the immunoSEQ Assay, a bias-controlled multiplex PCR. The study's processing was this. The number of nucleated cells in each sample was estimated from the amplification of reference gene primers within the assay. To quantify the absolute abundance of each unique TCRbeta CDR3 rearrangement, sequence reads were collapsed and filtered. For each sample, productive Simpson clonality was calculated by taking the square root of Simpson's diversity index across productive rearrangements. TCRdb took this table from immuneACCESS and kept in-frame rearrangements with V and J called. Such tables lack part of the clones; where checked against another copy, unresolved V genes explain under half of the gap, and the rest is unexplained. Clone size and the V and J calls come from that table; the DNA yielded D and trimming. Here the sample has 500,000 to 600,000 clones; 85% to 90% occur a single time. About 8.2% of the sample is taken by the ten largest.

This clone was seen only once. The target of this receptor is not known. No base qualities exist here, and no much larger clone lies one base off it. Recombination linked TRBV5-1 to TRBJ1-1; possibly the D gene is TRBD1, per 6 matching bases. Sequencing was performed on peripheral blood. The sequence came from a woman between 45 and 60 years old with COVID-19, enrolled during active disease. The CDR3 amino acid sequence is: CASSLVEGGTEAFF. The nucleotides read TGCGCCAGCAGCTTGGTCGAAGGGGGCACTGAAGCTTTCTTT.